This T cell receptor (beta chain) was observed in a study of cytomegalovirus exposure and HLA in healthy donors. Study-wide points: Researchers left out some V segments, among them TRBV6-2 and TRBV6-3, as indistinguishable.

This clone was counted between two and nine times. As yet, its antigen is unknown. This CDR3 is built from 13 residues. Between the trimmed V and J ends, which lost 4 bases and 8 bases, there was a span of 15 bases. Per the germline V gene, CDR1 is SGHDT and CDR2 is YYEEEE. A multiplex PCR was run with 60 Vbeta primers and 13 Jbeta primers. Using immunoSEQ multiplex PCR, the repertoire was profiled, and TCRdb retains in-frame clones only, with some absent. Of around 130,000 clones listed, around 8.5% are singletons. The TCR comes from a man in his forties in good health and CMV-seronegative. The sequencing input was PBMCs. This chain connects TRBV5-6 to TRBJ1-2, with D unclear. CDR3 protein: CASSGGLKEGYTF. The CDR3 nucleotides are TGTGCCAGCAGCGGAGGACTGAAGGAAGGCTACACCTTC.